Sequencing of this TCR beta chain was carried out in a study of blood T cell repertoires in COVID-19. The table came from immunoSEQ multiplex PCR; TCRdb's copy has only in-frame clones and leaves some out. The repertoire holds over 350,000 clones, 80% to 90% seen once, with about 10% in the top ten. Individuals drawn from 24 US areas were roughly 18 to 95 years old. Recovered Cohort 3 donors showed two negative PCRs, clearance, or symptom resolution. The V gene's germline CDR1 is SGHRS and CDR2 YFSETQ. Trimming took 1 base from V and 2 from J; bases not matched to a gene: 22. There are 21 residues in the CDR3.

The V gene is TRBV5-1, the J gene TRBJ2-5, with 8 bases fitting TRBD1. The material sequenced was PBMCs or T cells enriched from blood (not recorded which). This TCR came from a woman in her fifties or sixties who had recovered from COVID-19. For the CDR3, the DNA is TGCGCCAGCAGCTTGTTTCCTACTACCGGGACAGGAGATATACATCAAGAGACCCAGTACTTC. It is translated as CASSLFPTTGTGDIHQETQYF.